These 28 T cell receptor beta chains originate from one sample sequenced in a study of blood T cell repertoires in COVID-19. The data were produced by immunoSEQ multiplex PCR, yet TCRdb's version contains in-frame clones alone and is incomplete. The table includes a few hundred thousand clones, about 85% detected once. The sample was peripheral blood. Receptors were obtained from a young woman with acute or convalescent COVID-19.

The V gene is TRBV10-3, the J gene TRBJ1-2, with 10 positions matching TRBD1. The germline gives CDR1 ENHRY, CDR2 SYGVKD. J was trimmed by 4 bases and V by 6 bases; bases with no gene match: 5. There are 14 residues in the CDR3. The CDR3 DNA sequence: TGTGCCATCAGCCAAAGGGACAGGGGCTATGGCTACACCTTC. It is translated as CAISQRDRGYGYTF.

This clone was detected a few times. The chain recombines TRBV7-8 with TRBJ1-5; the match to TRBD1 covers 7 bases. J was trimmed by 5 bases and V by 1 base; bases with no gene match: 20. Looked up from germline, CDR1 is SGHVS and CDR2 is FQNEAQ. The CDR3 consists of 20 residues. In DNA form, the CDR3 reads TGTGCCAGCAGCTTAGATGGGTTCGGAGGGGCGGGACAGAACTATCAGCCCCAGCATTTT. Amino acids: CASSLDGFGGAGQNYQPQHF.

The genes are TRBV6-5 and TRBJ2-7; D is possibly TRBD2 (6 bases). V shed 7 bases and J shed 0 bases, with 10 bases lying between them. This CDR3 region has 13 residues. The germline V gene has CDR1 MNHEY and CDR2 SVGAGI. CDR3 DNA: TGTGCCAGCACGAGGGAGGACTCCTACGAGCAGTACTTC. It specifies CASTREDSYEQYF.

The chain carries TRBV28 and TRBJ2-1, with TRBD1 matching 8 bases. Germline loops: CDR1 MDHEN, CDR2 SYDVKM. Unmatched junction bases numbered 16, after V lost 5 bases and J lost 7 bases. CDR3 length equals 17 residues. CDR3 residues: CASSPNLGAGGRNEQFF. The CDR3 nucleotides are TGTGCCAGCAGTCCAAACTTGGGGGCAGGGGGCCGAAATGAGCAGTTCTTC.

The chain employs TRBV7-7 and TRBJ2-1; the match to TRBD2 covers 11 bases. Germline V gene lookup returns CDR1 SSHAT and CDR2 FNYEAQ (reference sequence). J gave up 8 bases and V 1 base, and 10 bases lay outside the gene matches. The CDR3 spans 17 residues. The DNA for the CDR3 is TGTGCCAGCAGCTTAGGGGGTACTAGCGGGAGTTCGGATGAGCAGTTCTTC. It encodes CASSLGGTSGSSDEQFF.

The rearrangement links TRBV6-5 to TRBJ2-7; 8 positions agree with TRBD1. CDR1 and CDR2 from the germline V gene are MNHEY and SVGAGI. V trimming: 7 bases; J trimming: 2 bases; junction bases outside the gene matches: 10. The CDR3 spans 15 residues. The CDR3 nucleotides are TGTGCCAGCACGTACTCCGGGACAGGAGCCTACGAGCAGTACTTC. This translates into CASTYSGTGAYEQYF.

The chain combines TRBV9 with TRBJ1-1, with 7 bases fitting TRBD1. J lost 7 bases, V lost 3 bases, and 12 bases had no gene match. Germline-derived CDR1 and CDR2 are SGDLS and YYNGEE. CDR3 length equals 15 residues. The CDR3: CASSAAGGTEGEAFF. In DNA, the CDR3 is TGTGCCAGCAGCGCCGCCGGCGGGACAGAAGGTGAAGCTTTCTTT.

V and J are TRBV11-2 and TRBJ2-7; D possibly corresponds to TRBD1 (5 bases). Trimming took 3 bases from V and 0 from J, leaving 9 bases between them. The CDR3 runs to 14 residues. The germline CDR1 and CDR2 sequences are SGHAT and FQNNGV. This chain's CDR3 is CASSFQGYSYEQYF. The CDR3 DNA reads TGTGCCAGCAGCTTCCAGGGATACTCCTACGAGCAGTACTTC.

The rearrangement uses TRBV2 and TRBJ1-2; 10 nucleotides line up with TRBD1. Unmatched junction bases numbered 6, after V lost 5 bases and J lost 6 bases. Germline V gene data show CDR1 as SNHLY and CDR2 as FYNNEI. This CDR3 has 14 amino acids. CDR3 sequence reads: CASSPRTGGDGYTF. The CDR3 DNA reads TGTGCCAGCAGTCCCCGGACAGGGGGGGATGGCTACACCTTC.

The gene calls are TRBV30 and TRBJ1-2, with 10 bases identical to TRBD1. This CDR3 is built from 13 residues. V lost 7 bases, J lost 7 bases, and 9 bases stayed unmatched. Germline CDR1 is GTSNPN and CDR2 is SVGIG (reference sequence). The CDR3 sequence is CAFHRDRGFGYTF. The CDR3 DNA follows: TGTGCCTTTCACCGGGACAGGGGTTTTGGCTACACCTTC.

This chain uses TRBV5-5 with TRBJ2-2, with 9 nucleotides matching TRBD1. CDR3 length: 16 amino acids. Germline V gives CDR1 SGHKS, CDR2 YYEKEE (reference sequence). V shed 0 bases, J shed 5 bases, and the junction held 5 bases outside the gene matches. CDR3 protein: CASSLAGTGLTGELFF. The CDR3 DNA reads as TGTGCCAGCAGCTTGGCCGGGACAGGGTTGACCGGGGAGCTGTTTTTT.

This chain uses TRBV4-1 with TRBJ1-1; 9 bases align to TRBD1. The CDR3 contains 16 residues. Germline CDR1 MGHRA, CDR2 YSYEKL. Unmatched junction bases numbered 9, after V lost 4 bases and J lost 3 bases. DNA of the CDR3: TGCGCCAGCAGCCGAGCCGGGACAGGGACTGACACTGAAGCTTTCTTT. Residues: CASSRAGTGTDTEAFF.

The rearrangement links TRBV3-1 (or the pseudogene TRBV3-2) to TRBJ1-1, with 7 bases identical to TRBD1. Germline V gene lookup returns CDR1 LGHDT and CDR2 YNNKEL (reference sequence). After removal of 1 base from V and 4 bases from J, the junction contained 3 bases not matched to a gene. The CDR3 is made up of 14 amino acids. The CDR3 DNA is TGTGCCAGCAGCCAAGTACAGGGGAGCACTGAAGCTTTCTTT. Amino acids: CASSQVQGSTEAFF.

The chain uses TRBV27 and TRBJ1-1; D may be TRBD1 (6 bases). The CDR3 consists of 14 residues. Looked up from germline, CDR1 is MNHEY and CDR2 is SMNVEV (reference sequence). The V gene lost 3 bases and the J gene lost 2 bases, with 10 bases spanning the gap. DNA for the CDR3: TGTGCCAGCAGTTTCCTACAGGGTAACACTGAAGCTTTCTTT. Encoded protein: CASSFLQGNTEAFF.

The V call is TRBV29-1, the J call TRBJ1-4; D not resolved. Germline V lookup: CDR1 SQVTM, CDR2 ANQGSEA. The V end was cut by 4 bases, the J end by 4 bases, with 10 bases between. The CDR3 loop spans 13 amino acids. The CDR3 DNA sequence: TGCAGCGTTGGTGGCCCTGGTAATGAAAAACTGTTTTTT. Its protein is CSVGGPGNEKLFF.

The genes are TRBV5-1 and TRBJ1-3; 7 positions match TRBD1. The CDR3 runs 14 residues. Germline V lookup: CDR1 SGHRS, CDR2 YFSETQ. V shed 4 bases and J 2 bases; nucleotides not matched to a gene: 3. The CDR3 region has the DNA TGCGCCAGCAGCATCGGGACAGCTGGAAACACCATATATTTT. The encoded protein is CASSIGTAGNTIYF.

This chain uses TRBV6-6 with TRBJ1-1, with no clear D. V lost 7 bases, J lost 3 bases, and 6 bases lay in between. Per the germline V gene, CDR1 is MNHNY and CDR2 is SVGAGI (reference sequence). This CDR3 is 11 amino acids long. This CDR3 is CASTSYTEAFF. CDR3 nucleotides: TGTGCCAGCACTTCCTACACTGAAGCTTTCTTT.

The chain is built from TRBV19 and TRBJ1-3; the D gene is possibly TRBD1 (5 bases). Per the germline V gene, CDR1 is LNHDA and CDR2 is SQIVND (reference sequence). This CDR3 contains 12 residues. The CDR3 protein is CAAGPGGNTIYF. The CDR3 coding sequence is TGTGCAGCGGGGCCGGGAGGAAACACCATATATTTT.

The chain has TRBV6-2 or TRBV6-3 and TRBJ2-5; perhaps TRBD1 as D (5 bases). The V gene lost 5 bases and the J gene lost 4 bases, with 14 bases spanning the gap. Germline CDR1 is MNHEY and CDR2 is SVGEGT. The CDR3 has 14 residues. DNA for the CDR3: TGTGCCAGCAGTAGGGGCTCTGACGTAGAGACCCAGTACTTC. Translated, it gives CASSRGSDVETQYF.

The genes are TRBV24-1 and TRBJ2-5; TRBD1 is a possible D gene (6 bases). The CDR3 extends over 17 amino acids. V lost 0 bases and J lost 2, with 15 bases in between. Germline CDR1 and CDR2: KGHDR and SFDVKD. The CDR3 DNA is TGTGCCACCAGTGATTTGGAGGGGGACCCCTCTCAAGAGACCCAGTACTTC. It yields the protein CATSDLEGDPSQETQYF.

The gene calls are TRBV30 and TRBJ2-7, with 8 bases aligning to TRBD2. The germline CDR1 and CDR2 sequences are GTSNPN and SVGIG (reference sequence). Unmatched junction bases numbered 4, after V lost 2 bases and J lost 4 bases. This CDR3 has 13 residues. The CDR3 region has the DNA TGTGCCTGGAGTACTAGCGGCGATTACGAGCAGTACTTC. Translated, it gives CAWSTSGDYEQYF.

J is TRBJ2-7 and V is TRBV5-1; perhaps TRBD1 as D (5 bases). Germline values: CDR1 SGHRS, CDR2 YFSETQ. The CDR3 sequence is 16 residues long. V lost 3 bases to trimming and J lost 2 bases, with 18 bases between them. The CDR3 is CASSSVAQGLAYEQYF. The CDR3 DNA sequence: TGCGCCAGCAGCTCCGTCGCTCAGGGCTTAGCCTACGAGCAGTACTTC.

The chain uses TRBV3-1 (or the pseudogene TRBV3-2) and TRBJ1-3; D gene ambiguous. The V end was cut by 4 bases, the J end by 0 bases, with 10 bases between. Germline V gives CDR1 LGHDT, CDR2 YNNKEL (reference sequence). This CDR3 is built from 15 residues. The CDR3 nucleotides read TGTGCCAGCAGCCCGGGTCTACTCTCTGGAAACACCATATATTTT. Its protein product is CASSPGLLSGNTIYF.

The chain is built from TRBV7-9 and TRBJ2-3; D gene unclear. Per the germline V gene, CDR1 is SEHNR and CDR2 is FQNEAQ (reference sequence). Trimming shortened V by 3 bases and J by 5 bases, and 9 bases separated the two germline ends. The CDR3 is 13 amino acids. The CDR3 loop reads CASSFFSGDTQYF. The CDR3 DNA is TGTGCCAGCAGCTTCTTCTCGGGAGATACGCAGTATTTT.

This clone was recorded a few times. The genes are TRBV3-1 (or the pseudogene TRBV3-2) and TRBJ1-5; D is undetermined. CDR1 LGHDT and CDR2 YNNKEL come from the germline V gene (reference sequence). V was cut by 2 bases and J by 4 bases, with 6 bases left in between. This CDR3 has 13 amino acids. The CDR3 reads CASSQILNQPQHF. As DNA, the CDR3 is TGTGCCAGCAGCCAAATCCTAAATCAGCCCCAGCATTTT.

This chain uses TRBV28 with TRBJ2-3; TRBD2 agrees at 8 bases. The CDR3 contains 16 residues. V was clipped by 3 bases and J by 4 bases; unmatched bases: 9. Germline V lookup: CDR1 MDHEN, CDR2 SYDVKM. The DNA of the CDR3 is TGTGCCAGCAGTTTCAGTGCGGGAGGAGCGCCAGATACGCAGTATTTT. As protein: CASSFSAGGAPDTQYF.

J is TRBJ2-5 and V is TRBV9, with D possibly being TRBD2 (6 bases). The CDR3 runs to 17 residues. With 3 bases removed from V and 1 base from J, the gap between germline ends came to 19 bases. Germline V gives CDR1 SGDLS, CDR2 YYNGEE. The CDR3 reads CASSAQWGTPLQETQYF. Here the CDR3 DNA reads TGTGCCAGCAGCGCACAGTGGGGGACTCCACTCCAAGAGACCCAGTACTTC.

This chain uses TRBV7-3 with TRBJ2-3; 8 positions match TRBD2. CDR3 size: 17 residues. The germline V gene has CDR1 SGHTA and CDR2 FQGTGA. Trimming cost V 5 bases and J 2 bases; bases outside gene matches: 12. Here the CDR3 reads CASSQTIGGGPTDTQYF. CDR3 coding DNA: TGTGCCAGCAGCCAAACCATAGGCGGGGGGCCCACAGATACGCAGTATTTT.